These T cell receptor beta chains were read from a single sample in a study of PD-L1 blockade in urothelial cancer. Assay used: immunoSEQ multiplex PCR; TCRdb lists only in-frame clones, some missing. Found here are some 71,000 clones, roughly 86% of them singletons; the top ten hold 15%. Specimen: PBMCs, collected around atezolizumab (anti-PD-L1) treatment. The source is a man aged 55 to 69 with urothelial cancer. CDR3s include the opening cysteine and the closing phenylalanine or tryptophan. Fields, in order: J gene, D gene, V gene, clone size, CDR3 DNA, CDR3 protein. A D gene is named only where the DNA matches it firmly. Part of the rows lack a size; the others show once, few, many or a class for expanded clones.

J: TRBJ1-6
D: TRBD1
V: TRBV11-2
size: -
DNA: TGTGCCAGCAGCAGACAGGGTCCTCTTGCGAATTCACCCCTCCACTTT
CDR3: CASSRQGPLANSPLHF

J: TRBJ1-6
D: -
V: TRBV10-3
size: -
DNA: TGTGCCATCAGCCCAGGGACAACGGGCAATTCACCCCTCCACTTT
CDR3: CAISPGTTGNSPLHF

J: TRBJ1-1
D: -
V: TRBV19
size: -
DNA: TGTGCCAGTACCGGCGGGGAAACGAACACTGAAGCTTTCTTT
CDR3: CASTGGETNTEAFF

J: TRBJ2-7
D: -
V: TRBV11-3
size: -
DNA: TGTGCCAGCAGCCGCCCGGGACTGTTCTCCTACGAGCAGTACTTC
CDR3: CASSRPGLFSYEQYF

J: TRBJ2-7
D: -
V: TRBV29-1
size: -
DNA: TGCAGCGTTGTAAGGCAGGGACATCTATTGACCGAGCAGTACTTC
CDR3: CSVVRQGHLLTEQYF

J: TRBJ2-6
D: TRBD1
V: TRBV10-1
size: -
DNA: TGCGCCAGCTCTAGACCGACCGGGACAGAAGGAAGCTCTGGGGCCAACGTCCTGACTTTC
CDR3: CASSRPTGTEGSSGANVLTF

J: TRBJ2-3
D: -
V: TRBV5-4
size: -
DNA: TGTGCCAGCAAGGCAGGGTTTAGCACAGATACGCAGTATTTT
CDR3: CASKAGFSTDTQYF

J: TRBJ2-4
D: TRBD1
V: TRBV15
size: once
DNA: TGTGCCACCAGCAGAGTTAATTCCGGGACAGAAATTCAGTACTTC
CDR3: CATSRVNSGTEIQYF

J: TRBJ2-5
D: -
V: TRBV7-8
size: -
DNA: TGTGCCAGCAGCCCTATTCGGGGGAACCAAGAGACCCAGTACTTC
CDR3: CASSPIRGNQETQYF

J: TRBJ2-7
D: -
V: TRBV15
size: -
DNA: TGTGCCACCAGCACACATAACGAGCAGTACTTC
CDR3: CATSTHNEQYF

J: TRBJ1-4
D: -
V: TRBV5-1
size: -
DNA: TGCGCCAGCAGCTTGGGGCAGGGGTCCCGCGAAAAACTGTTTTTT
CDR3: CASSLGQGSREKLFF

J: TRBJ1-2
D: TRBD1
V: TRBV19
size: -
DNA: TGTGCCAGTAGCCCGCGACAGGGTTTAAGATATGGCTACACCTTC
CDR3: CASSPRQGLRYGYTF

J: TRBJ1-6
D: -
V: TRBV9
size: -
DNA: TGTGCCAGCAGCGTATCCGGAGGGCTCGATAATTCACCCCTCCACTTT
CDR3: CASSVSGGLDNSPLHF

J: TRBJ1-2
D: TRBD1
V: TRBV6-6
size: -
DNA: TGTGCCAGCACGGACAGGGCTAACTATGGCTACACCTTC
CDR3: CASTDRANYGYTF

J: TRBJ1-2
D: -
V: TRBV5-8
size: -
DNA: TGTGCCAGCAGCTTGGTGGCAGGGGATGGCTATGGCTACACCTTC
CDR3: CASSLVAGDGYGYTF

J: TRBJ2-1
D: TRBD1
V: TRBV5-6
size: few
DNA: TGTGCCAGCAGCTCGGACAGGGGGCCTAGGGGTGAGCAGTTCTTC
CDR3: CASSSDRGPRGEQFF

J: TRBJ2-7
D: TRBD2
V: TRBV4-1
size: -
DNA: TGCGCCAGCAGCCAAGGAGAGCGGGGGGTAACCTACGAGCAGTACTTC
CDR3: CASSQGERGVTYEQYF

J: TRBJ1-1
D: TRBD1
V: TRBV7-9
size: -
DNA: TGTGCCAGCAGCCCCAGACAGGGGATAGTGAACACTGAAGCTTTCTTT
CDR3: CASSPRQGIVNTEAFF

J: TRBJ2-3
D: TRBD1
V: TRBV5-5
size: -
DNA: TGTGCCAGCAGCCCGCGCCGGGACAGGAGGGATACGCAGTATTTT
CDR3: CASSPRRDRRDTQYF

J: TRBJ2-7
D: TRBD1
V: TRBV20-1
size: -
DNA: TGCAGTGCTAGGGGACAGTACGAGCAGTACTTC
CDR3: CSARGQYEQYF

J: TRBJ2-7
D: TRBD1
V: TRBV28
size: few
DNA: TGTGCCAGCAGTTCGACAGGGAATAATTACGAGCAGTACTTC
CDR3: CASSSTGNNYEQYF

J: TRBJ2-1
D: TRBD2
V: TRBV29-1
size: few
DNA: TGCAGCGTTGAGGCGGGGGACCTGTACAATGAGCAGTTCTTC
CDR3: CSVEAGDLYNEQFF

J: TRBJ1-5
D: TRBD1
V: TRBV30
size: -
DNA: TGTGCCTGGAGAAACGGACAGGGGATTCGAAATCAGCCCCAGCATTTT
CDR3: CAWRNGQGIRNQPQHF

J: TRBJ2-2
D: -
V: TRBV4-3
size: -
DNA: TGCGCCAGCAGCCAAGAAAGCACACAGGCGGCGGGGACCGGGGAGCTGTTTTTT
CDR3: CASSQESTQAAGTGELFF

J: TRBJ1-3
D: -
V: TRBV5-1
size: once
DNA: TGCGCCAGCAGTCAACGCGGGGGGCCAGGAAACACCATATATTTT
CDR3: CASSQRGGPGNTIYF

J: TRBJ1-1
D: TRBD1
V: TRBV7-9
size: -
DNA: TGTGCCAGCAGCAGCAGGACAGGGGGTACCCCTGAAGCTTTCTTT
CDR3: CASSSRTGGTPEAFF

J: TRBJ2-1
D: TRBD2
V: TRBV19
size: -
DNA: TGTGCCAGTAGTATAGCTAGCGGGGGGCGGGATGAGCAGTTCTTC
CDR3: CASSIASGGRDEQFF

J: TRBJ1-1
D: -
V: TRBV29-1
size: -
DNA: TGCAGCGTGACAGGTGTGAACACTGAAGCTTTCTTT
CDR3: CSVTGVNTEAFF

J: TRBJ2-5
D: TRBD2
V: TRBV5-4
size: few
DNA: TGTGCCAGCAGCTTGTACACTAGCGGGGGGGAGACCCAGTACTTC
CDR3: CASSLYTSGGETQYF

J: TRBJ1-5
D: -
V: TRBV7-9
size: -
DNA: TGTGCCAGCAGCTTATCGGGGTCGCAACAGCCCCAGCATTTT
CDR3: CASSLSGSQQPQHF

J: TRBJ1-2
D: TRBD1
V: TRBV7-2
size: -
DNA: TGTGCCAGCAGCGAGCGGACAGGCCTTTCAACTGGCTACACCTTC
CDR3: CASSERTGLSTGYTF

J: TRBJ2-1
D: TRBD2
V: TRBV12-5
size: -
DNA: TGTGCTAGTGGTTTGCCCGGGACTAGCGGGGGGGGTTACAATGAGCAGTTCTTC
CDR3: CASGLPGTSGGGYNEQFF

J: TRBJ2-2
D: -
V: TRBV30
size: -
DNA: TGTGCCTGGAGTATAGAGTCAAGCGGGGAGCTGTTTTTT
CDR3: CAWSIESSGELFF

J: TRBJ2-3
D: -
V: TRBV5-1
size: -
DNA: TGCGCCAGCAGCTTGCAGCAGGGGAGCACAGATACGCAGTATTTT
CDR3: CASSLQQGSTDTQYF

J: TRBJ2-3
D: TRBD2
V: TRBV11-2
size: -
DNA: TGTGCCAGCACACTCGTGGTAGCGGGGACTTCGTTCACAGATACGCAGTATTTT
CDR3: CASTLVVAGTSFTDTQYF

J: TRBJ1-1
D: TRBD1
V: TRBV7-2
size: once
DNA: TGTGCCAGCAGCTTCGGTCCCCTCCGACAGGGAGCCACTGAAGCTTTCTTT
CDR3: CASSFGPLRQGATEAFF

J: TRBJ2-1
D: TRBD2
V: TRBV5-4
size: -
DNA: TGTGCCAGCAGCCCAGACCTAGCGGGGGGCTACAATGAGCAGTTCTTC
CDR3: CASSPDLAGGYNEQFF

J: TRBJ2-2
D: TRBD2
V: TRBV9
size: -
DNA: TGTGCCAGCAGCCCCTGGACTAGCGGGGTCGGGGAGCTGTTTTTT
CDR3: CASSPWTSGVGELFF

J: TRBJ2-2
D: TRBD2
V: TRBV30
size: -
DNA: TGTGCCTGGAACGCCGTGGGAGGGATCACCGGGGAGCTGTTTTTT
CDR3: CAWNAVGGITGELFF

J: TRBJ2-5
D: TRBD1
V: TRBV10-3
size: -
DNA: TGTGCCATCAGTGCCGGACAGGGGGGTGAGACCCAGTACTTC
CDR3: CAISAGQGGETQYF

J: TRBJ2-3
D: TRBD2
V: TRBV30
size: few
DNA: TGTGCCTGGAGTCTACTCCGAGCGGGAGTTAGCACAGATACGCAGTATTTT
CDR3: CAWSLLRAGVSTDTQYF

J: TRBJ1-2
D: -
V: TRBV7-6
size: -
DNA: TGTGCCAGCGTGCGGGGGAACTATGGCTACACCTTC
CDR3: CASVRGNYGYTF

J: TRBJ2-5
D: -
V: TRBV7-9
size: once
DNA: TGTGCCAGCAGCTTATCAGGGTCGTCGAGGTACCAAGAGACCCAGTACTTC
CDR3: CASSLSGSSRYQETQYF

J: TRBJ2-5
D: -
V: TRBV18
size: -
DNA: TGTGCCAGCTCACCACCTCAGGCCCAAGAGACCCAGTACTTC
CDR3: CASSPPQAQETQYF

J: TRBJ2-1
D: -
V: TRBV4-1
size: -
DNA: TGCGCCAGCAGCCAAGACGCACTAGCCGACCGATGGTTCTTC
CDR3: CASSQDALADRWFF

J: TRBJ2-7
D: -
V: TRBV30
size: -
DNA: TGTGCCTGGAGTGTGGGGGGGCGGCGGGGCTCCTACGAGCAGTACTTC
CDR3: CAWSVGGRRGSYEQYF

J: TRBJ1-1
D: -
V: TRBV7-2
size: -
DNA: TGTGCCAGCAGCCCTCGGGGGGGGAACACTGAAGCTTTCTTT
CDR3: CASSPRGGNTEAFF

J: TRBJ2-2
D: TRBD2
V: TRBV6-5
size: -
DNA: TGTGCCAGCAGTTACTTTGGGCTAGCGGTCTCCGGGGAGCTGTTTTTT
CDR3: CASSYFGLAVSGELFF

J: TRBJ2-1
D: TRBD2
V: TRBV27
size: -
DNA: TGTGCCAGCACCCCCTGGGGCGGGGGGGCCTACAATGAGCAGTTCTTC
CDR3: CASTPWGGGAYNEQFF

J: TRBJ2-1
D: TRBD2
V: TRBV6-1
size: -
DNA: TGTGCCAGCTCGGGACTAGCGGGGGCTAATGAGCAGTTCTTC
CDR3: CASSGLAGANEQFF

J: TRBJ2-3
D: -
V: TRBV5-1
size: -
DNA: TGCGCCAGCAGCTTGGCCCGGGGAGATACGCAGTATTTT
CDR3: CASSLARGDTQYF

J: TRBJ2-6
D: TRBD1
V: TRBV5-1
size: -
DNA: TGCGCCAGCACCCGGGACAGGGGCTCTGGGGCCAACGTCCTGACTTTC
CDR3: CASTRDRGSGANVLTF

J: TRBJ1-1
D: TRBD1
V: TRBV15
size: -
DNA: TGTGCCACCAGCAGCGAAACGGGACAGGGGGCGAGGGCTTTCTTT
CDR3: CATSSETGQGARAFF

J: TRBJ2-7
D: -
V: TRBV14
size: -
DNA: TGTGCCAGCAGCCATCGCCAGGGTTCCTACGAGCAGTACTTC
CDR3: CASSHRQGSYEQYF

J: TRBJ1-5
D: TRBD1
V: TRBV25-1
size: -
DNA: TGTGCCAGCAGTGAGGGGACAGGGGATCAGCCCCAGCATTTT
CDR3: CASSEGTGDQPQHF

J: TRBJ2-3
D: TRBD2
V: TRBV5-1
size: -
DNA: TGCGCCAGCAGCCTGGATAGCGGGGGCCCTACAGATACGCAGTATTTT
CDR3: CASSLDSGGPTDTQYF

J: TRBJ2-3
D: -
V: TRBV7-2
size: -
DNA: TGTGCCAGCAGCTTAGGGCACCAACGAAGCACAGATACGCAGTATTTT
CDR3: CASSLGHQRSTDTQYF

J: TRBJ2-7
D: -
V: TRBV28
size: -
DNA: TGTGCCAGCAGTTCCCTCAACACAGGGCGCGAGCAGTACTTC
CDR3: CASSSLNTGREQYF